These 31 T cell receptor beta chains were sequenced from one sample in a study of OX40 agonist ivuxolimab in advanced cancers. Clones were read by immunoSEQ multiplex PCR, and TCRdb kept only the in-frame ones, dropping some. The table includes about 20,000 clones, less than 90% detected once. The sample here was CD4+ or CD8+ T cells sorted from blood, taken in a trial of the OX40 agonist ivuxolimab. The origin of the receptors is an adult with an advanced solid tumor such as melanoma, head and neck, liver or kidney cancer.

This clone showed up just a few times. The rearrangement joins TRBV10-3 to TRBJ2-2; maybe TRBD1 (6 bases). Germline CDR1 ENHRY, CDR2 SYGVKD. The V end was cut by 6 bases, the J end by 5 bases, with 13 bases between. CDR3 length: 14 amino acids. As DNA, the CDR3 is TGTGCCATCAGGGGGGCTAGCTTGACCGGGGAGCTGTTTTTT. This gives the protein CAIRGASLTGELFF.

The gene calls are TRBV18 and TRBJ2-7, with D uncertain. Germline CDR1 reads KGHSH; CDR2 reads LQKENI. The CDR3 consists of 13 residues. The ends were cut back, 3 bases at V and 4 bases at J, with 10 bases in the middle. CDR3 sequence (DNA): TGTGCCAGCTCACCGCCACACCCGTACGAGCAGTACTTC. Protein sequence: CASSPPHPYEQYF.

This clone was picked up one time. The chain combines TRBV7-3 with TRBJ2-7; 8 bases line up with TRBD1. The CDR3 sequence is 17 residues long. The V gene's germline CDR1 is SGHTA and CDR2 FQGTGA. V lost 5 bases, J lost 3 bases, and 15 bases stayed unmatched. This CDR3 reads CASSLGYGTGEGYEQYF. The CDR3 DNA reads as TGTGCCAGCAGCCTAGGCTATGGGACAGGCGAGGGCTACGAGCAGTACTTC. Together with reference TRBV7-3 and TRBJ2-7, the CDR3 gives the full variable domain: GAGVSQTPSNKVTEKGKYVELRCDPISGHTALYWYRQSLGQGPEFLIYFQGTGAADDSGLPNDRFFAVRPEGSVSTLKIQRTERGDSAVYLCASSLGYGTGEGYEQYFGPGTRLTVT.

The CDR3 bases are TGTGCCAGCAGCTTGGAAAATCAGCCCCAGCATTTT. It codes for CASSLENQPQHF. The chain carries TRBV5-6 and TRBJ1-5; D gene uncertain. This CDR3 has 12 residues. The V gene's germline CDR1 is SGHDT and CDR2 YYEEEE. V lost 0 bases to trimming and J lost 4 bases, with 2 bases between them.

The J gene is TRBJ2-3, the V gene TRBV9; perhaps D is TRBD1 or TRBD2 (6 bases each). The CDR3 covers 16 residues. Germline V gives CDR1 SGDLS, CDR2 YYNGEE. V dropped 0 bases and J dropped 3 bases, with 14 bases sitting between them. The CDR3 spells CASSVVGGPGTDTQYF. CDR3 bases: TGTGCCAGCAGCGTAGTAGGGGGGCCAGGGACAGATACGCAGTATTTT.

The genes are TRBV28 and TRBJ2-7, with D possibly TRBD2 on 5 matching bases. Germline V gene sequence: CDR1 MDHEN, CDR2 SYDVKM. The CDR3 runs 14 residues. Trimming took off 2 bases at V and 4 bases at J, with 12 bases between the two ends. CDR3 residues: CASSLRESEYEQYF. CDR3 DNA sequence: TGTGCCAGCAGTTTACGGGAAAGCGAATACGAGCAGTACTTC. Full variable domain (outside the CDR3, taken from reference TRBV28 and TRBJ2-7): DVKVTQSSRYLVKRTGEKVFLECVQDMDHENMFWYRQDPGLGLRLIYFSYDVKMKEKGDIPEGYSVSREKKERFSLILESASTNQTSMYLCASSLRESEYEQYFGPGTRLTVT.

V is TRBV7-2 and J is TRBJ1-1, with a possible D match to TRBD1 (5 bases). Looked up from germline, CDR1 is SGHTA and CDR2 is FQGNSA. V dropped 5 bases and J dropped 2 bases, with 9 bases sitting between them. The CDR3 covers 13 residues. The CDR3 sequence is CASSLGANTEAFF. The CDR3, as DNA: TGTGCCAGCAGCCTCGGGGCTAACACTGAAGCTTTCTTT. Variable domain in full (rest from reference TRBV7-2 and TRBJ1-1): GAGVSQSPSNKVTEKGKDVELRCDPISGHTALYWYRQSLGQGLEFLIYFQGNSAPDKSGLPSDRFSAERTGGSVSTLTIQRTQQEDSAVYLCASSLGANTEAFFGQGTRLTVV.

This clone was found once. The chain employs TRBV7-9 and TRBJ2-7; 7 positions match TRBD2. Germline trimming cut 6 bases from V and 1 base from J; bases unmatched to any gene: 12. Germline V gene sequence: CDR1 SEHNR, CDR2 FQNEAQ (reference sequence). This CDR3 is 16 amino acids long. CDR3 sequence (DNA): TGTGCCAGCAGTCGCTTGGGCGGGAGCGCTTCCTACGAGCAGTACTTC. Translating it yields CASSRLGGSASYEQYF.

The chain carries TRBV2 and TRBJ1-3; no definite D call. The germline V and J ends were trimmed by 7 bases and 4 bases, with 11 bases remaining between them. This CDR3 region has 13 residues. Germline V gene lookup returns CDR1 SNHLY and CDR2 FYNNEI. The CDR3 nucleotides are TGTGCCAGCATTGAGGGTAGGGGAAACACCATATATTTT. Its protein is CASIEGRGNTIYF.

This clone was seen a few times. The chain couples TRBV9 to TRBJ1-1; TRBD1 matches at 7 bases. The ends lost 3 bases at V and 5 bases at J; junction bases unmatched: 16. In germline, CDR1 is SGDLS, CDR2 YYNGEE. The CDR3 has 17 amino acids. The DNA of the CDR3 is TGTGCCAGCAGCGGTCACAGGGGTATGGGTGGTGGGACTGAAGCTTTCTTT. Its translation: CASSGHRGMGGGTEAFF.

The chain is built from TRBV29-1 and TRBJ2-7; D is uncertain. The ends were cut back, 4 bases at V and 3 bases at J, with 7 bases in the middle. CDR3 size: 11 residues. The V gene's germline CDR1 is SQVTM and CDR2 ANQGSEA. The CDR3 bases are TGCAGCGTTGTAGTGGGCTACGAGCAGTACTTC. Encoded protein: CSVVVGYEQYF.

The chain uses TRBV10-1 and TRBJ1-1; D ambiguous. CDR1 and CDR2 (germline): WNHNN, SYGVQD (reference sequence). The V gene lost 0 bases and the J gene lost 8 bases, with 13 bases spanning the gap. The CDR3 covers 14 residues. CDR3 loop: CASSESSRGSEAFF. In DNA, the CDR3 is TGCGCCAGCAGTGAGTCGTCTAGAGGGTCCGAAGCTTTCTTT.

The J gene is TRBJ2-7, the V gene TRBV28; 9 nucleotides line up with TRBD1. The CDR3 length is 15 residues. V lost 4 bases to trimming and J lost 4 bases; unmatched junction nucleotides: 8. Per germline, CDR1 MDHEN and CDR2 SYDVKM. CDR3 coding DNA: TGTGCCAGCAGTTCTCGGGACAGGGTTCGGTACGAGCAGTACTTC. Translated: CASSSRDRVRYEQYF.

The DNA for the CDR3 is TGCGCCAGCAGCCAAGATCCAGGGATCCCCTCCTACGAGCAGTACTTC. Amino acid sequence: CASSQDPGIPSYEQYF. This rearrangement joins TRBV4-1 to TRBJ2-7; D perhaps matches TRBD1 (5 bases). The CDR3 has 16 residues. V lost 0 bases, J lost 0 bases, and 12 bases lay in between. CDR1 MGHRA and CDR2 YSYEKL come from the germline V gene.

This clone was seen more than once but under ten times. The chain carries TRBV18 and TRBJ1-5, with D tentatively TRBD1 (5 bases). V dropped 0 bases and J dropped 6 bases, with 12 bases sitting between them. This CDR3 region has 15 residues. Germline V gene data show CDR1 as KGHSH and CDR2 as LQKENI. The CDR3 spells CASSPPGGSGQPQHF. The CDR3 DNA is TGTGCCAGCTCACCACCGGGGGGTTCCGGTCAGCCCCAGCATTTT.

This rearrangement joins TRBV18 to TRBJ2-5; possibly TRBD1 for D (6 bases). Germline V gene sequence: CDR1 KGHSH, CDR2 LQKENI. The CDR3 contains 17 residues. V was cut by 5 bases and J by 7 bases, with 26 bases left in between. In nucleotides, the CDR3 is TGTGCCAGCTCAACGCAGGGGATGGTGAGGACTGAGGGGACCCAGTACTTC. Encoded protein: CASSTQGMVRTEGTQYF.

V and J are TRBV28 and TRBJ2-7; no definite D call. The CDR3 totals 12 residues. CDR1 is MDHEN and CDR2 is SYDVKM in the germline V gene. Trimming cost V 6 bases and J 3 bases, with 9 bases left between them. The CDR3 nucleotides are TGTGCCAGCAGCCAGAAAATCTACGAGCAGTACTTC. It codes for CASSQKIYEQYF.

This chain uses TRBV7-9 with TRBJ2-7; D is undetermined. V was shortened by 6 bases and J by 3 bases, with 12 bases between the two germline ends. CDR1 is SEHNR, CDR2 FQNEAQ, per germline (reference sequence). This CDR3 is 13 amino acids long. The CDR3 here is CASSHQTGYEQYF. As DNA, the CDR3 is TGTGCCAGCAGTCATCAGACTGGCTACGAGCAGTACTTC.

The rearrangement links TRBV9 to TRBJ2-6; D is perhaps TRBD1 (5 bases). The germline gives CDR1 SGDLS, CDR2 YYNGEE. The germline V and J ends were trimmed by 4 bases and 2 bases, with 19 bases remaining between them. The CDR3 consists of 18 residues. The CDR3 nucleotides are TGTGCCAGCAGCCCCTTCCCCCCCAGGGTAACTGGGGCCAACGTCCTGACTTTC. It specifies CASSPFPPRVTGANVLTF.

The rearrangement joins TRBV7-6 to TRBJ2-7; D is possibly TRBD2 (5 bases). The CDR3 contains 14 residues. V gave up 6 bases and J gave up 5 bases, with 17 bases separating them. Germline assignment: CDR1 SGHVS and CDR2 FNYEAQ. The CDR3 is CASRPLVEGHEQYF. The CDR3 bases are TGTGCCAGCAGACCCCTCGTAGAGGGTCACGAGCAGTACTTC.

Points on this clone: Compared with germline, one end of the junction differs, possibly owing to a read error. The DNA for the CDR3 is TGTGCCAGCATCTTGGGTGGATTGGGGGAGCAGTACTTC. It translates to CASILGGLGEQYF. This chain links TRBV5-4 with TRBJ2-7; no firm D call. Looked up from germline, CDR1 is SGHNT and CDR2 is YYREEE (reference sequence). The CDR3 totals 13 residues. Based on the CDR3 plus reference TRBV5-4 and TRBJ2-7, the full variable domain is ETGVTQSPTHLIKTRGQQVTLRCSSQSGHNTVSWYQQALGQGPQFIFQYYREEENGRGNFPPRFSGLQFPNYSSELNVNALELDDSALYLCASILGGLGEQYFGPGTRLTVT.

The chain employs TRBV7-6 and TRBJ2-5; 9 bases fit TRBD1. The CDR3 sequence is 15 residues long. Germline loops: CDR1 SGHVS, CDR2 FNYEAQ. V was clipped by 3 bases and J by 4 bases; unmatched bases: 6. As DNA, the CDR3 is TGTGCCAGCAGCTTCCGGGACAGGGTGGGAGAGACCCAGTACTTC. It translates to CASSFRDRVGETQYF.

J is TRBJ1-5 and V is TRBV11-2; D is undetermined. V was shortened by 1 base and J by 7 bases, with 8 bases between the two germline ends. The CDR3 runs to 13 residues. Germline V gene lookup returns CDR1 SGHAT and CDR2 FQNNGV. This CDR3 reads CASSLGVGQPQHF. The CDR3 DNA is TGTGCCAGCAGCTTAGGCGTCGGCCAGCCCCAGCATTTT. Full variable domain (missing parts from reference TRBV11-2 and TRBJ1-5): EAGVAQSPRYKIIEKRQSVAFWCNPISGHATLYWYQQILGQGPKLLIQFQNNGVVDDSQLPKDRFSAERLKGVDSTLKIQPAKLEDSAVYLCASSLGVGQPQHFGDGTRLSIL.

V is TRBV19 and J is TRBJ1-1; the D is unclear. V was shortened by 3 bases and J by 0 bases, with 8 bases between the two germline ends. This CDR3 region has 14 residues. Germline CDR1 LNHDA, CDR2 SQIVND (reference sequence). CDR3 amino acids: CASSISSMNTEAFF. CDR3 nucleotides: TGTGCCAGTAGTATCAGCTCTATGAACACTGAAGCTTTCTTT.

V is TRBV7-9 and J is TRBJ1-3; no clear D gene. The germline V and J ends were trimmed by 6 bases and 0 bases, with 12 bases remaining between them. Germline V gives CDR1 SEHNR, CDR2 FQNEAQ (reference sequence). The CDR3 sequence is 15 residues long. The DNA of the CDR3 is TGTGCCAGCAGTCTTGACTATTCCTCTGGAAACACCATATATTTT. This translates into CASSLDYSSGNTIYF.

This chain joins TRBV7-9 and TRBJ1-3; TRBD1 agrees at 9 bases. The germline CDR1 and CDR2 sequences are SEHNR and FQNEAQ (reference sequence). V lost 5 bases and J lost 2; bases outside the gene matches: 10. The CDR3 extends over 17 amino acids. This CDR3 reads CASSATSQGAPGNTIYF. The CDR3 coding sequence is TGTGCCAGCAGCGCTACCTCACAGGGGGCGCCTGGAAACACCATATATTTT.

The rearrangement uses TRBV6-5 and TRBJ2-7; 8 nucleotides align to TRBD1. CDR3 size: 14 residues. Germline V lookup: CDR1 MNHEY, CDR2 SVGAGI. V lost 6 bases to trimming and J lost 7 bases; unmatched junction nucleotides: 11. CDR3 residues: CASRRHIRQGEQYF. The CDR3 DNA is TGTGCCAGCAGGAGACACATCCGACAGGGGGAGCAGTACTTC.

The chain combines TRBV6-1 with TRBJ1-1; D is ambiguous. CDR3 length: 12 amino acids. Germline CDR1 reads MNHNS; CDR2 reads SASEGT. Trimming cost V 8 bases and J 3 bases, with 10 bases left between them. This CDR3 is CASRLGYTEAFF. The CDR3 region has the DNA TGTGCCAGCCGACTAGGGTACACTGAAGCTTTCTTT.

The chain employs TRBV28 and TRBJ2-1; no definite D call. The CDR3 length is 14 residues. CDR1 is MDHEN and CDR2 is SYDVKM in the germline V gene. Trimming took 3 bases from V and 6 from J, leaving 12 bases between them. The CDR3 DNA reads as TGTGCCAGCAGTTTGTTACTACGAGGCAATGAGCAGTTCTTC. As protein: CASSLLLRGNEQFF.

Remarks on this clone: At the DNA level, this CDR3 is encoded by other sequences in the same sample as well. CDR3 nucleotide sequence: TGTGCCAGCAGCCCCGGGGGAGCCCTCTATGGCTACACCTTC. It yields the protein CASSPGGALYGYTF. This chain links TRBV7-9 with TRBJ1-2, with D possibly matching TRBD1 (5 bases). The CDR3 extends over 14 amino acids. Germline V gene lookup returns CDR1 SEHNR and CDR2 FQNEAQ (reference sequence). Trimming pared 5 bases from V and 4 bases from J, leaving 14 bases between.

The J gene is TRBJ2-3, the V gene TRBV30, with TRBD2 identical over 8 bases. The length of the CDR3 is 14 residues. Germline V gene sequence: CDR1 GTSNPN, CDR2 SVGIG (reference sequence). Trimming removed 4 bases from V and 4 bases from J; junction bases left unmatched: 7. CDR3 region: CAWNPAGVADTQYF. CDR3 in DNA: TGTGCCTGGAACCCAGCGGGGGTTGCAGATACGCAGTATTTT.